These 32 T cell receptor beta chains were sequenced from one sample in a study of cytomegalovirus exposure and HLA in healthy donors. 60 Vbeta and 13 Jbeta primers were used in PCR. Repertoires were generated with immunoSEQ multiplex PCR, while TCRdb's copy carries only in-frame clones and drops some. The sample lists 100,000 to 150,000 clones; 75% to 90% were seen once. The sequencing sample was made of PBMCs. These receptors were obtained from a man aged 35 to 55 in good health and CMV-seronegative.

The V gene is TRBV7-2, the J gene TRBJ2-5; 8 bases align to TRBD1. Germline loops: CDR1 SGHTA, CDR2 FQGNSA. V gave up 2 bases and J gave up 2 bases; unmatched junction bases: 4. The CDR3 extends over 15 amino acids. This CDR3 is CASSLSDREQETQYF. The CDR3 region has the DNA TGTGCCAGCAGCTTATCGGACAGGGAACAAGAGACCCAGTACTTC. Full variable domain (outside the CDR3, taken from reference TRBV7-2 and TRBJ2-5): GAGVSQSPSNKVTEKGKDVELRCDPISGHTALYWYRQSLGQGLEFLIYFQGNSAPDKSGLPSDRFSAERTGGSVSTLTIQRTQQEDSAVYLCASSLSDREQETQYFGPGTRLLVL.

The chain links TRBV2 to TRBJ1-6; 12 nucleotides agree with TRBD1. Per germline, CDR1 SNHLY and CDR2 FYNNEI. The CDR3 extends over 15 amino acids. The ends lost 6 bases at V and 5 bases at J; junction bases unmatched: 2. Here the CDR3 DNA reads TGTGCCAGCAGCGGGACAGGGGGCAATAATTCACCCCTCCACTTT. As protein: CASSGTGGNNSPLHF. Combining the CDR3 with reference TRBV2 and TRBJ1-6 gives the whole variable domain EPEVTQTPSHQVTQMGQEVILRCVPISNHLYFYWYRQILGQKVEFLVSFYNNEISEKSEIFDDQFSVERPDGSNFTLKIRSTKLEDSAMYFCASSGTGGNNSPLHFGNGTRLTVT.

CDR3 in amino acids: CASSSSTGTGAYEQYF. As DNA, the CDR3 is TGTGCCAGCAGCTCGTCTACCGGGACAGGGGCCTACGAGCAGTACTTC. The chain joins TRBV13 to TRBJ2-7; TRBD1 agrees at 10 bases. The CDR3 loop spans 16 amino acids. Losses at the gene ends were 4 bases for V and 2 bases for J; bases not matched to a gene: 8. The germline V gene encodes CDR1 PRHDT and CDR2 FYEKMQ (reference sequence).

This chain joins TRBV27 and TRBJ1-1, with a possible D match to TRBD1 (5 bases). Trimming cost V 4 bases and J 10 bases, with 16 bases left between them. The CDR3 extends over 13 amino acids. Germline CDR1 is MNHEY and CDR2 is SMNVEV (reference sequence). The CDR3 DNA reads TGTGCCAGCAGTTCCCTCCCTGGGGGGGGAGCTTTCTTT. Translating gives CASSSLPGGGAFF.

This clone has a handful of counts. This same CDR3 is encoded by further DNA sequences in the sample. The CDR3 DNA follows: TGTGCCAGTAGTATTCATACAGGGGGCATCTATGGCTACACCTTC. This translates into CASSIHTGGIYGYTF. The chain recombines TRBV19 with TRBJ1-2, with 9 bases lining up with TRBD1. The CDR3 is 15 residues long. Losses at the gene ends were 3 bases for V and 4 bases for J; bases not matched to a gene: 6. The germline V gene has CDR1 LNHDA and CDR2 SQIVND (reference sequence).

The J gene is TRBJ2-1, the V gene TRBV29-1; 9 bases agree with TRBD2. The CDR3 is made up of 13 amino acids. The V and J ends lost 6 bases and 7 bases, in that order; junction bases with no gene match: 7. Germline CDR1 is SQVTM and CDR2 is ANQGSEA. The CDR3 DNA follows: TGCAGCGTGGACCCCGCGGGGGGGAATGAGCAGTTCTTC. Protein product: CSVDPAGGNEQFF.

The chain is built from TRBV5-3 and TRBJ2-1; perhaps TRBD1 as D (6 bases). TRBV5-3 is flagged as an ORF with uncertain function. Deletions cut 4 bases from V and 2 bases from J, with 16 bases between. This CDR3 comprises 16 residues. DNA of the CDR3: TGTGCCAGAAGCGGCGTCGACAGGACTCCCTACAATGAGCAGTTCTTC. Its protein is CARSGVDRTPYNEQFF.

The V and J genes are TRBV4-1 and TRBJ2-1; the match to TRBD1 covers 9 bases. This CDR3 has 15 residues. CDR1 and CDR2 (germline): MGHRA, YSYEKL. V shed 2 bases and J 7 bases; nucleotides not matched to a gene: 6. CDR3 sequence reads: CASSQRSGQGNEQFF. In DNA, the CDR3 is TGCGCCAGCAGCCAAAGATCTGGACAGGGGAATGAGCAGTTCTTC.

This chain uses TRBV2 with TRBJ2-7; 8 bases agree with TRBD1. Trimming at V came to 4 bases and at J to 2 bases, leaving 4 bases not matched to a gene. The V gene's germline CDR1 is SNHLY and CDR2 FYNNEI. The CDR3 totals 14 residues. In nucleotides, the CDR3 is TGTGCCAGCAGTGGATCGGGACAGGCCTACGAGCAGTACTTC. It codes for CASSGSGQAYEQYF.

The rearrangement links TRBV2 to TRBJ1-2; tentative D call: TRBD1 (6 bases). This CDR3 comprises 13 residues. The germline gives CDR1 SNHLY, CDR2 FYNNEI. Trimming took 7 bases from V and 3 from J, leaving 12 bases between them. The CDR3 DNA is TGTGCCAGCACAATACAGGGCGACTATGGCTACACCTTC. Its protein is CASTIQGDYGYTF.

This clone was found once. The chain has TRBV6-6 and TRBJ1-3; D is perhaps TRBD1 (6 bases). The CDR3 sequence is 14 residues long. With 10 bases removed from V and 6 bases from J, the gap between germline ends came to 19 bases. Germline V gene data show CDR1 as MNHNY and CDR2 as SVGAGI (reference sequence). CDR3 amino acids: CATTSPGQKNTIYF. The CDR3 region has the DNA TGTGCCACCACGTCTCCGGGACAAAAAAACACCATATATTTT.

This clone was counted between two and nine times. The chain links TRBV30 to TRBJ1-1, with D uncertain. This CDR3 comprises 12 residues. Trimming pared 2 bases from V and 11 bases from J, leaving 15 bases between. CDR1 and CDR2 (germline): GTSNPN, SVGIG (reference sequence). The CDR3 nucleotides read TGTGCCTGGAGTCCACGGGGAGGGTTTGCTTTCTTT. It yields the protein CAWSPRGGFAFF.

The chain couples TRBV5-1 to TRBJ1-4; D is undetermined. The CDR3 sequence is 16 residues long. The germline V gene encodes CDR1 SGHRS and CDR2 YFSETQ. V gave up 4 bases and J gave up 0 bases, with 13 bases separating them. The CDR3 region has the DNA TGCGCCAGCAGCCAGACTCTGGCTGCAACTAATGAAAAACTGTTTTTT. Its protein product is CASSQTLAATNEKLFF.

The chain is built from TRBV11-2 and TRBJ1-2; D is undetermined. Trimming removed 1 base at V and 0 bases at J, with 6 bases between. This CDR3 has 14 residues. The germline gives CDR1 SGHAT, CDR2 FQNNGV. The CDR3 spells CASSLATSNYGYTF. The DNA for the CDR3 is TGTGCCAGCAGCTTAGCCACTTCTAACTATGGCTACACCTTC.

The chain carries TRBV7-6 and TRBJ2-7; possibly TRBD1 for D (5 bases). The CDR3 is made up of 13 amino acids. Germline CDR1 is SGHVS and CDR2 is FNYEAQ. Trimming took off 2 bases at V and 1 base at J, with 6 bases between the two ends. CDR3 sequence reads: CASSLPGSYEQYF. CDR3 nucleotide sequence: TGTGCCAGCAGCTTACCAGGGTCCTACGAGCAGTACTTC.

This clone was seen just once. This chain joins TRBV27 and TRBJ1-6; D is ambiguous. Germline V gives CDR1 MNHEY, CDR2 SMNVEV (reference sequence). The CDR3 consists of 16 residues. Trimming removed 1 base from V and 3 bases from J, with 10 bases in between. CDR3 amino acids: CASSLYSGSYNSPLHF. As DNA, the CDR3 is TGTGCCAGCAGTTTATACTCCGGTAGCTATAATTCACCCCTCCACTTT.

V gene TRBV28 combines with J gene TRBJ2-1, with TRBD2 matching 9 bases. CDR1 is MDHEN and CDR2 is SYDVKM in the germline V gene. This CDR3 is built from 16 residues. V shed 0 bases and J 4 bases; nucleotides not matched to a gene: 4. In DNA, the CDR3 is TGTGCCAGCAGTTTATGGGCGGGGGGGCCTTACAATGAGCAGTTCTTC. It translates to CASSLWAGGPYNEQFF.

The chain carries TRBV6-6 and TRBJ1-6; possible D gene TRBD1, 5 bases. The CDR3 is 13 amino acids. Germline lookup yields CDR1 MNHNY and CDR2 SVGAGI (reference sequence). The V end lost 4 bases, the J end lost 6 bases, and 7 bases lay between the germline ends. The CDR3 DNA is TGTGCCAGCAGTTCGGGGGGTAATTCACCCCTCCACTTT. It codes for CASSSGGNSPLHF.

The chain combines TRBV7-9 with TRBJ2-1; 9 bases match TRBD1. V was pared by 6 bases and J by 7 bases, with 7 bases of the junction left unmatched. The CDR3 runs 14 residues. Germline assignment: CDR1 SEHNR and CDR2 FQNEAQ (reference sequence). The CDR3 is CASSSTGTGNEQFF. CDR3 coding DNA: TGTGCCAGCAGTTCAACCGGGACAGGGAATGAGCAGTTCTTC.

The chain carries TRBV2 and TRBJ2-3; 7 nucleotides agree with TRBD2. The V gene's germline CDR1 is SNHLY and CDR2 FYNNEI. V lost 7 bases to trimming and J lost 5 bases; unmatched junction nucleotides: 6. The CDR3 length is 13 residues. The CDR3: CASNAGAGDTQYF. CDR3 nucleotide sequence: TGTGCCAGCAATGCGGGAGCGGGAGATACGCAGTATTTT.

The chain is built from TRBV11-1 and TRBJ2-2, with TRBD1 as a possible D gene (6 bases). Trimming took off 2 bases at V and 5 bases at J, with 12 bases between the two ends. CDR3 length: 15 amino acids. Per the germline V gene, CDR1 is SGHAT and CDR2 is FQDESV (reference sequence). For the CDR3, the DNA is TGTGCCAGCAGCTTACCGGACAGAGCTACCGGGGAGCTGTTTTTT. Encoded protein: CASSLPDRATGELFF.

This chain connects TRBV2 to TRBJ1-2; 8 bases line up with TRBD1. The J segment lost 3 bases and the V segment lost 6 bases, leaving 6 bases of the junction unmatched. The CDR3 totals 14 residues. CDR1 SNHLY and CDR2 FYNNEI come from the germline V gene. CDR3 in amino acids: CASRSGTGDYGYTF. Written as DNA, the CDR3 is TGTGCCAGCAGGTCCGGGACAGGAGACTATGGCTACACCTTC.

The chain carries TRBV11-2 and TRBJ2-7; the D gene is possibly TRBD2 (6 bases). Germline V gene data show CDR1 as SGHAT and CDR2 as FQNNGV. V lost 2 bases and J 5 bases, leaving 10 bases between the germline ends. The CDR3 totals 13 residues. The CDR3 here is CASSLPRLDEQYF. CDR3 nucleotide sequence: TGTGCCAGCAGCTTACCTAGACTAGACGAGCAGTACTTC.

V and J are TRBV7-6 and TRBJ1-4; TRBD1 matches at 7 bases. CDR3 size: 14 residues. CDR1 is SGHVS and CDR2 is FNYEAQ in the germline V gene. V was clipped by 1 base and J by 6 bases; unmatched bases: 2. The CDR3, as DNA: TGTGCCAGCAGCTTAGAGGGGGCCTATGAAAAACTGTTTTTT. Protein product: CASSLEGAYEKLFF.

This chain links TRBV7-3 with TRBJ2-2; a weak D match, TRBD2 (7 bases). Trimming stripped 2 bases from V and 5 bases from J, with 12 bases between. Germline V gene lookup returns CDR1 SGHTA and CDR2 FQGTGA. The CDR3 length is 15 residues. CDR3 bases: TGTGCCAGCAGCTTAGTTGCGGGGGCTACCGGGGAGCTGTTTTTT. This encodes CASSLVAGATGELFF.

The chain couples TRBV6-5 to TRBJ1-1, with 7 positions matching TRBD1. The CDR3 covers 15 residues. The germline V gene has CDR1 MNHEY and CDR2 SVGAGI. Unmatched junction bases numbered 12, after V lost 4 bases and J lost 7 bases. CDR3: CASSSPLQGSGEAFF. The DNA for the CDR3 is TGTGCCAGCAGTTCGCCCCTACAGGGGAGCGGTGAAGCTTTCTTT.

DNA of the CDR3: TGTGCCAGCAGTCTGACAGGGGATGAGCAGTTCTTC. It encodes CASSLTGDEQFF. The rearrangement joins TRBV27 to TRBJ2-1, with 8 bases aligning to TRBD1. Trimming cost V 5 bases and J 8 bases; bases outside gene matches: 2. Germline V gene data show CDR1 as MNHEY and CDR2 as SMNVEV (reference sequence). The CDR3 has 12 amino acids.

The V call is TRBV19, the J call TRBJ1-1, with TRBD1 as a possible D gene (6 bases). The CDR3 has 14 amino acids. Germline CDR1 is LNHDA and CDR2 is SQIVND (reference sequence). V gave up 5 bases and J gave up 6 bases, with 16 bases separating them. The CDR3 DNA reads as TGTGCCAGTAGTCTACGATGGGGGCTGGCTGAAGCTTTCTTT. Its protein product is CASSLRWGLAEAFF.

The rearrangement joins TRBV2 to TRBJ1-1; D is ambiguous. Germline V gene data show CDR1 as SNHLY and CDR2 as FYNNEI. This CDR3 contains 15 residues. Trimming removed 0 bases from V and 3 bases from J, with 11 bases in between. CDR3 coding DNA: TGTGCCAGCAGTGAAGCGCTGAGTACGCACACTGAAGCTTTCTTT. Amino acids: CASSEALSTHTEAFF.

This chain connects TRBV4-3 to TRBJ1-6; D perhaps matches TRBD1 (5 bases). The CDR3 is 15 amino acids. Germline lookup yields CDR1 LGHNA and CDR2 YSLEER. The germline V and J ends were trimmed by 1 base and 6 bases, with 10 bases remaining between them. The CDR3: CASSQGPGRNSPLHF. DNA for the CDR3: TGCGCCAGCAGCCAAGGGCCAGGGCGTAATTCACCCCTCCACTTT.

The chain is built from TRBV18 and TRBJ2-7, with TRBD1 matching 7 bases. The CDR3 is 14 amino acids. V gave up 6 bases and J gave up 4 bases; unmatched junction bases: 9. Germline CDR1 and CDR2: KGHSH and LQKENI. The CDR3 sequence is CASSPGTVRYEQYF. The CDR3 region has the DNA TGTGCCAGCTCCCCGGGGACAGTCAGGTACGAGCAGTACTTC.

V gene TRBV27 combines with J gene TRBJ1-1, with D perhaps TRBD1 (5 bases). From germline, CDR1 is MNHEY and CDR2 SMNVEV (reference sequence). This CDR3 spans 14 amino acids. Trimming left V 0 bases short and J 4 bases short, with 9 bases between. CDR3 in DNA: TGTGCCAGCAGTTTATCAGGGGCGAGCACTGAAGCTTTCTTT. This translates into CASSLSGASTEAFF.